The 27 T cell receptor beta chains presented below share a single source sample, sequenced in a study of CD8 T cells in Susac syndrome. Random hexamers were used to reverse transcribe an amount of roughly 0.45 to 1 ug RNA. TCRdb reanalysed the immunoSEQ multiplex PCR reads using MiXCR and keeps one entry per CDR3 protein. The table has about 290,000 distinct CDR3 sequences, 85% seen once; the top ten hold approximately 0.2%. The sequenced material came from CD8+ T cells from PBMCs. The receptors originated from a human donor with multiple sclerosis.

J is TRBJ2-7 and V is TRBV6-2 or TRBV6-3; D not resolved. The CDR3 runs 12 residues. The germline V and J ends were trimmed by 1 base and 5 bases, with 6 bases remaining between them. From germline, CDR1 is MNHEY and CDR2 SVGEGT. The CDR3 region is CASSYLPDEQYF. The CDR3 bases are TGTGCCAGCAGTTACTTACCCGACGAGCAGTACTTC.

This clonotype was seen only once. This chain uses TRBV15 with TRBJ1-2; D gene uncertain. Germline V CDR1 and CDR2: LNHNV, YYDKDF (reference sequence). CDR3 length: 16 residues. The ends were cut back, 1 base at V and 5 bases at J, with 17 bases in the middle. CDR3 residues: CATSRGNRESAYGYTF. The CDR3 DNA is TGTGCCACCAGCAGAGGAAACCGGGAGTCCGCGTATGGCTACACCTTC.

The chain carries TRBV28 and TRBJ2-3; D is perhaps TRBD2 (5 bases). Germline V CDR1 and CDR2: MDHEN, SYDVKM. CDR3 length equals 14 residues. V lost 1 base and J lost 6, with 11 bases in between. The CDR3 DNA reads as TGTGCCAGCAGTTTATCGGCCGGGGTGGATACGCAGTATTTT. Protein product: CASSLSAGVDTQYF.

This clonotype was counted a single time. The CDR3: CSAKMVAVHLSSYEQYF. In nucleotides, the CDR3 is TGCAGTGCTAAGATGGTGGCAGTCCATCTCAGCTCCTACGAGCAGTACTTC. The rearrangement joins TRBV20-1 to TRBJ2-7, with D hard to call. The CDR3 loop spans 17 amino acids. Germline-derived CDR1 and CDR2 are DFQATT and SNEGSKA (reference sequence). The V and J ends lost 4 bases and 0 bases respectively, with 22 bases between them.

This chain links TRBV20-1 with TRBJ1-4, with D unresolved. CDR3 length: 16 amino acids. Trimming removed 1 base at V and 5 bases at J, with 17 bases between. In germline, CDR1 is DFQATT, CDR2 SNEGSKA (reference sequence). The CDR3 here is CSARGGSGVENEKLFF. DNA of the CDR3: TGCAGTGCTAGAGGGGGATCCGGAGTAGAAAATGAAAAACTGTTTTTT.

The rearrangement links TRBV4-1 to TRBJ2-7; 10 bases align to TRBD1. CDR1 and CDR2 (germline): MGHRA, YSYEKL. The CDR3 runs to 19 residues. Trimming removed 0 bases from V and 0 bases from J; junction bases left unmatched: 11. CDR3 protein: CASSQDGTGVERSSYEQYF. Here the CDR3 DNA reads TGCGCCAGCAGCCAAGATGGGACAGGGGTCGAGCGATCCTCCTACGAGCAGTACTTC.

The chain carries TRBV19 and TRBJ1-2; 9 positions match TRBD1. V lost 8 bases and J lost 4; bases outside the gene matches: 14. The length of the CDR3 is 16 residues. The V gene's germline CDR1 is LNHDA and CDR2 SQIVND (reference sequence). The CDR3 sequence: CASSGTGQPVTYGYTF. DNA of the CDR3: TGTGCCAGTTCCGGGACAGGGCAGCCCGTGACCTATGGCTACACCTTC. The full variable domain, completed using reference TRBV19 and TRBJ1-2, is DGGITQSPKYLFRKEGQNVTLSCEQNLNHDAMYWYRQDPGQGLRLIYYSQIVNDFQKGDIAEGYSVSREKKESFPLTVTSAQKNPTAFYLCASSGTGQPVTYGYTFGSGTRLTVV.

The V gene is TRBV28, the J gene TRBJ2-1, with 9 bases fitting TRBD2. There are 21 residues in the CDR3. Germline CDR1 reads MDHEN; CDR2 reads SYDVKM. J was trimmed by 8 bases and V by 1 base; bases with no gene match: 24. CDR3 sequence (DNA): TGTGCCAGCAGTTTATATTCGCCGCACCTCTCGGTAGCGGGAGACATAGATGAGCAGTTCTTC. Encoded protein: CASSLYSPHLSVAGDIDEQFF.

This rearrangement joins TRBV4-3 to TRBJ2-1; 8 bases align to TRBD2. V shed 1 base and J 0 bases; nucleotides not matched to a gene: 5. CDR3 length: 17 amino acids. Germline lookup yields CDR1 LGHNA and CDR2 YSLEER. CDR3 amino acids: CASSQGEGLGSYNEQFF. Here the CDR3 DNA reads TGCGCCAGCAGCCAAGGGGAGGGACTAGGCTCCTACAATGAGCAGTTCTTC.

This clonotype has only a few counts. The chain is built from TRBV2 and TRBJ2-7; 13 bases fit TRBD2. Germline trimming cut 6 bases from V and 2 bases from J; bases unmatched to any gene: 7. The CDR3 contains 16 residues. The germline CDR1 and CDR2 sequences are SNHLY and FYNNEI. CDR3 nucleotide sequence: TGTGCCAGCAGCAAGACGGGACTAGCGGGAACCTACGAGCAGTACTTC. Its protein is CASSKTGLAGTYEQYF.

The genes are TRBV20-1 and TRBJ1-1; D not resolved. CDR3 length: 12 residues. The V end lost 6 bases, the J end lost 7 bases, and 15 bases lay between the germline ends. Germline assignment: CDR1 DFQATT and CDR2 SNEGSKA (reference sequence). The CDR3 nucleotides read TGCAGTGCCAAGATTCTCGGGGTTGAAGCTTTCTTT. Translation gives CSAKILGVEAFF.

The CDR3 loop is CASSLETGAQYEQYF. Here the CDR3 DNA reads TGTGCCAGCAGCTTAGAGACAGGGGCCCAATACGAGCAGTACTTC. The chain joins TRBV7-9 to TRBJ2-7; 8 positions match TRBD1. Germline V lookup: CDR1 SEHNR, CDR2 FQNEAQ (reference sequence). With 1 base clipped from V and 4 bases from J, the junction kept 6 bases outside the gene matches. The CDR3 spans 15 residues.

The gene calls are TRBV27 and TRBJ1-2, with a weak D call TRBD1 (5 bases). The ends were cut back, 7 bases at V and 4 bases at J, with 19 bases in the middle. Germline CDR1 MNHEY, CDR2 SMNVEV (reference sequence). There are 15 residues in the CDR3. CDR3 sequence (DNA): TGTGCCAGCACACCTTATGCGGAGGGGCTCTATGGCTACACCTTC. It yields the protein CASTPYAEGLYGYTF.

The CDR3 spells CASRLAGTYNEQFF. The CDR3 region has the DNA TGTGCCAGCAGGCTAGCGGGCACCTACAATGAGCAGTTCTTC. The chain couples TRBV28 to TRBJ2-1; 8 bases match TRBD2. The CDR3 has 14 amino acids. J lost 2 bases, V lost 6 bases, and 3 bases had no gene match. Germline loops: CDR1 MDHEN, CDR2 SYDVKM. The complete variable domain, with remaining parts taken from reference TRBV28 and TRBJ2-1, reads DVKVTQSSRYLVKRTGEKVFLECVQDMDHENMFWYRQDPGLGLRLIYFSYDVKMKEKGDIPEGYSVSREKKERFSLILESASTNQTSMYLCASRLAGTYNEQFFGPGTRLTVL.

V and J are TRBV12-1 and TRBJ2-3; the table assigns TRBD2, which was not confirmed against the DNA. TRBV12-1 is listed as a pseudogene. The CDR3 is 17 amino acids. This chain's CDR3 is CASSSGLAEISTDTQYF. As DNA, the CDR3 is TGTGCCAGCAGCTCGGGACTAGCGGAGATTAGCACAGATACGCAGTATTTT.

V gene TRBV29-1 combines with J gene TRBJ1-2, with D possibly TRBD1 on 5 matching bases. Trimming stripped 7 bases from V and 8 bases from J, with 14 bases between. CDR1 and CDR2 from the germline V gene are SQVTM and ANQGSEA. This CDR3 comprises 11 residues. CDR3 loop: CSAQTDGGYTF. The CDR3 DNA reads TGCAGCGCCCAGACAGACGGCGGCTACACCTTC.

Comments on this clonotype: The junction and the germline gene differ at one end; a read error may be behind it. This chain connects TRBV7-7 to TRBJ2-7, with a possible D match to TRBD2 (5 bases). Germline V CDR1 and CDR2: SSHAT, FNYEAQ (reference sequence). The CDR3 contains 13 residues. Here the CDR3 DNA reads TGTGCTAGCAGCTTAGCAACTAGTTACGAGCAGTACTTC. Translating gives CASSLATSYEQYF.

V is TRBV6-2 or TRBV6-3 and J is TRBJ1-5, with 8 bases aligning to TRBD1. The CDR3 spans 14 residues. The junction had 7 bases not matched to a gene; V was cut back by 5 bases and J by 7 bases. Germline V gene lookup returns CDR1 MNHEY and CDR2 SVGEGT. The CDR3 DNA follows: TGTGCCAGCAGTAAGGACAGGGAGGAACAGCCCCAGCATTTT. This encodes CASSKDREEQPQHF.

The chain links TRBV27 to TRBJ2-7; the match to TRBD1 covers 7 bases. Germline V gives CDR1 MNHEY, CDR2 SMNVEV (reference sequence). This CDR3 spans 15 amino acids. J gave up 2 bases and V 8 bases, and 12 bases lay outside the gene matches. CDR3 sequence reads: CASAYTPGQTYEQYF. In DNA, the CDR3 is TGTGCCAGCGCCTATACCCCGGGACAGACCTACGAGCAGTACTTC.

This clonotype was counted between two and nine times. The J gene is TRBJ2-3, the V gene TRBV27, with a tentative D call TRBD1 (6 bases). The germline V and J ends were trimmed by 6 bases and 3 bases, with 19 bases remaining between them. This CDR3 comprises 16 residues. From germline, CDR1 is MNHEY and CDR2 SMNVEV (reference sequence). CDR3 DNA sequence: TGTGCCAGCAGGCAATTTTCCAACAGGGAGACAGATACGCAGTATTTT. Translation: CASRQFSNRETDTQYF.

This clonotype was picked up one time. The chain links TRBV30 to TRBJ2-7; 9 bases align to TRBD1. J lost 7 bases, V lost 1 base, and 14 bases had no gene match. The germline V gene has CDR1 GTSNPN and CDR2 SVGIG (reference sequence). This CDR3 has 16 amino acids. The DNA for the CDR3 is TGTGCCTGGAGTGAAGTACCGGGACAGGGAAATCTTGAGCAGTACTTC. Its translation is CAWSEVPGQGNLEQYF.

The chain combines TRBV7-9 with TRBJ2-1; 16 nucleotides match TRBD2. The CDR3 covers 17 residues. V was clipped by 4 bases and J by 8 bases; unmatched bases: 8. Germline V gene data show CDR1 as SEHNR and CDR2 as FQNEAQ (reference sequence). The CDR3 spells CASSSPEGLAGGDEQFF. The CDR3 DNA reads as TGTGCCAGCAGCTCTCCAGAGGGACTAGCGGGAGGGGATGAGCAGTTCTTC.

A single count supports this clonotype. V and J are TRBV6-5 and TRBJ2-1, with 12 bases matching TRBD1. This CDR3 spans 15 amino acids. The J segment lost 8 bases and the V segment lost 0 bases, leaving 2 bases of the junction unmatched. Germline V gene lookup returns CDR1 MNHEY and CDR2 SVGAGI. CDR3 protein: CASSYSGTGGDEQFF. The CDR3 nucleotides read TGTGCCAGCAGTTACTCGGGGACAGGGGGCGATGAGCAGTTCTTC.

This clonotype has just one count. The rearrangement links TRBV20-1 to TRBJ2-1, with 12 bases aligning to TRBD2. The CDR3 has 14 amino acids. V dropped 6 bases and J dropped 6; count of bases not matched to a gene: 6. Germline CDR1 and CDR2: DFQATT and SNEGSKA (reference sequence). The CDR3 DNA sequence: TGCAGTGCGGAACTAGCGGGAGGTACCAATGAGCAGTTCTTC. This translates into CSAELAGGTNEQFF.

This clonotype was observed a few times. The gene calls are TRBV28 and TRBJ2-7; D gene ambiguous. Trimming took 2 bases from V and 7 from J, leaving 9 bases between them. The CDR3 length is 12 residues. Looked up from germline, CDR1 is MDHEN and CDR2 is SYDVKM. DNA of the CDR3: TGTGCCAGCAGTTTAGTTGGGCGGGAGCAGTACTTC. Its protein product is CASSLVGREQYF.

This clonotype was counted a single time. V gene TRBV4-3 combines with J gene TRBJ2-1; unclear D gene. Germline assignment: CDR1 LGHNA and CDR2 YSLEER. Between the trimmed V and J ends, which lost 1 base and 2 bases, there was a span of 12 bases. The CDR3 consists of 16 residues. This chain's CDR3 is CASSQGNAATYNEQFF. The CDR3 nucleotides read TGCGCCAGCAGCCAAGGAAATGCGGCGACCTACAATGAGCAGTTCTTC.

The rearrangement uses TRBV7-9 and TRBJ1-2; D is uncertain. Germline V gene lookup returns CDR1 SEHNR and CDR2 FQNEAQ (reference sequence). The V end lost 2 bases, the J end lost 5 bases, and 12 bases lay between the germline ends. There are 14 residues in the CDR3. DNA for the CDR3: TGTGCCAGCAGCTTAATGGGGTTTCAATATGGCTACACCTTC. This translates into CASSLMGFQYGYTF.